What follows is one T cell receptor (beta chain) and its context. These data are taken from a study of blood T cell repertoires in COVID-19. Background on the study: Samples representing acute and convalescent COVID-19 were sourced from the United States, Italy and Spain. T cells, B-cell-depleted T cells, or PBMCs supplied cDNA or gDNA.

Trimming cost V 5 bases and J 6 bases; bases outside gene matches: 8. Germline V gene data show CDR1 as SGHNT and CDR2 as YENEEA. The CDR3 covers 14 residues. Original data processing: The authors estimated nucleated cell counts from reference gene primer amplification. TCRdb's copy holds only in-frame clones and misses some; the assay was immunoSEQ multiplex PCR. D and trimming come from the DNA, and the V and J calls and clone size come from that table. The sample yields 200,000 to 250,000 clones, 88% seen once. Researchers sorted participants into cohorts using their self-reported clinical history.

The V gene is TRBV11-3, the J gene TRBJ2-3; 7 nucleotides line up with TRBD1. Sequencing was performed on PBMCs or T cells enriched from blood (not recorded which). This sequence was found in a woman in her thirties who had recovered from COVID-19. The CDR3 region has the DNA TGTGCCAGCAGCACGAACAGGGGAGAGGATACGCAGTATTTT. Translated, it gives CASSTNRGEDTQYF.